The 11 T cell receptor beta chains reported below all come from one sample, sequenced in a study of blood T cell repertoires in COVID-19. Libraries were prepared by immunoSEQ multiplex PCR; TCRdb keeps only in-frame clonotypes and omits some of them. Of 150,000 or so clones in the sample, about 80% are singletons; the top ten hold about 2.9%. Sequenced: peripheral blood. Receptor source: a woman aged 80 or over with acute or convalescent COVID-19.

The rearrangement joins TRBV2 to TRBJ1-1; 7 bases line up with TRBD1. The CDR3 sequence is 13 residues long. Germline trimming cut 7 bases from V and 14 bases from J; bases unmatched to any gene: 16. The germline V gene encodes CDR1 SNHLY and CDR2 FYNNEI. The CDR3 DNA sequence: TGTGCCAGCACCCCTCGGAAAGGGGGCGCCGGGTTCTTT. Translating gives CASTPRKGGAGFF.

The chain couples TRBV7-6 to TRBJ2-5, with 9 bases identical to TRBD1. The V gene end was trimmed by 5 bases and the J gene end by 5 bases; junction bases not matched to a gene: 9. Germline loops: CDR1 SGHVS, CDR2 FNYEAQ. This CDR3 has 15 amino acids. The CDR3 reads CASSLGTGWEETQYF. In nucleotides, the CDR3 is TGTGCCAGCAGCCTTGGGACAGGGTGGGAGGAGACCCAGTACTTC.

This CDR3 reads CASSLALGLSSDYGYTF. The CDR3 bases are TGCGCCAGCAGCTTGGCCTTGGGACTTTCCTCCGACTATGGCTACACCTTC. The chain recombines TRBV5-1 with TRBJ1-2, with TRBD1 as a possible D gene (5 bases). Germline loops: CDR1 SGHRS, CDR2 YFSETQ. Trimming cost V 0 bases and J 3 bases, with 18 bases left between them. This CDR3 has 17 amino acids.

This clone was recorded only once. The V and J genes are TRBV4-2 and TRBJ2-3; D is possibly TRBD2 (6 bases). The CDR3 is 13 amino acids. Trimming removed 8 bases at V and 3 bases at J, with 12 bases between. Germline-derived CDR1 and CDR2 are LGHNA and YNFKEQ. The DNA for the CDR3 is TGTGCCAGCGGGGAGGCAGCGACAGATACGCAGTATTTT. Protein product: CASGEAATDTQYF.

V usage is TRBV6-5 and J usage is TRBJ2-1; 10 bases are a match to TRBD2. After removal of 6 bases from V and 7 bases from J, the junction contained 9 bases not matched to a gene. Germline V gene data show CDR1 as MNHEY and CDR2 as SVGAGI. The CDR3 consists of 15 residues. CDR3 protein: CASSERGGSKNEQFF. In DNA, the CDR3 is TGTGCCAGCAGCGAGCGGGGGGGCTCGAAGAATGAGCAGTTCTTC.

The rearrangement joins TRBV19 to TRBJ1-1; 7 bases agree with TRBD1. The junction had 5 bases not matched to a gene; V was cut back by 10 bases and J by 3 bases. The germline V gene encodes CDR1 LNHDA and CDR2 SQIVND (reference sequence). The CDR3 consists of 12 residues. Written as DNA, the CDR3 is TGTGCCACCAGGGGGTCTGACACTGAAGCTTTCTTT. This sequence encodes CATRGSDTEAFF.

This chain connects TRBV11-2 to TRBJ1-2; D possibly corresponds to TRBD1 (5 bases). Germline V CDR1 and CDR2: SGHAT, FQNNGV. The CDR3 is 14 amino acids. Trimming removed 1 base from V and 0 bases from J, with 6 bases in between. DNA for the CDR3: TGTGCCAGCAGCTTAGTGACAGCTAACTATGGCTACACCTTC. Translating gives CASSLVTANYGYTF.

The rearrangement uses TRBV4-2 and TRBJ1-1; 9 positions match TRBD1. The germline CDR1 and CDR2 sequences are LGHNA and YNFKEQ. The junction had 5 bases not matched to a gene; V was cut back by 3 bases and J by 3 bases. The CDR3 runs 15 residues. In DNA form, the CDR3 reads TGTGCCAGCAGCCAGGACCGACAGGGGGACACTGAAGCTTTCTTT. It encodes CASSQDRQGDTEAFF.

The CDR3: CASSYGTRGRDTQYF. CDR3 DNA sequence: TGTGCCAGCAGTTACGGGACCAGGGGAAGAGATACGCAGTATTTT. The chain carries TRBV6-5 and TRBJ2-3; a weak D match, TRBD1 (6 bases). CDR1 MNHEY and CDR2 SVGAGI come from the germline V gene. The CDR3 consists of 15 residues. V lost 2 bases and J 5 bases, leaving 14 bases between the germline ends.

The CDR3 loop reads CASGFQGNSPLHF. The DNA of the CDR3 is TGTGCTAGTGGGTTCCAGGGGAATTCACCCCTCCACTTT. The chain employs TRBV12-5 and TRBJ1-6, with TRBD1 as a possible D gene (6 bases). The CDR3 length is 13 residues. The V end was cut by 6 bases, the J end by 7 bases, with 10 bases between. Germline V gene data show CDR1 as LGHNT and CDR2 as FRNRAP.

The gene calls are TRBV23-1 and TRBJ2-7; TRBD1 aligns across 7 bases. TRBV23-1 is assigned to the ORF class and has an uncertain function. The CDR3 length is 13 residues. Trimming took 5 bases from V and 2 from J; bases not matched to a gene: 3. As DNA, the CDR3 is TGCGCCAGCAGTGAGGGACAGACCTACGAGCAGTACTTC. Its translation: CASSEGQTYEQYF.